A single T cell receptor (beta chain) is shown here with its context. As yet, its antigen is unknown. The data stem from a study of identical twins. Germline CDR1 and CDR2: MNHNS and SASEGT. This CDR3 has 14 residues. Trimming stripped 6 bases from V and 6 bases from J, with 18 bases between. Study-wide results and caveats: Among beta out-of-frame sequences, excess sharing between twins appeared weaker. Cord blood beta clonotypes that were abundant carried fewer insertions, and memory repertoires showed no such trend.

TCRdb redid the calling of the 5' RACE reads with MiXCR, one entry per CDR3 protein. The table shows 500,000 or so distinct CDR3 sequences, with 12% to 15% occurring only once. The same data also contributed to another study, on yellow fever vaccine responses in identical twins.

The gene calls are TRBV6-1 and TRBJ2-7; either TRBD1 or TRBD2 may fit D (5 bases each). What was sequenced was CD4+ T cells sorted from blood. The sequence was collected from a woman under 30 in good health. CDR3 nucleotide sequence: TGTGCCAGCAGAACCGGGACCCAAGGGGCCGAGCAGTACTTC. Amino acid sequence: CASRTGTQGAEQYF.